The 23 T cell receptor beta chains in this list originate from one sample, sequenced in a study of T cell responses to AZD1222 COVID-19 vaccine. Some clones are missing from TCRdb's copy, which holds only in-frame ones; the method was immunoSEQ multiplex PCR. In the table there are 130,000 to 150,000 clones, 91% of which are singletons. This specimen was peripheral blood, taken on day 0 of AZD1222 vaccination. Every receptor here comes from an adult in good health.

This chain joins TRBV12-5 and TRBJ2-5; a possible D gene is TRBD2 (6 bases). Germline loops: CDR1 LGHNT, CDR2 FRNRAP. The CDR3 is 15 amino acids. The germline V and J ends were trimmed by 4 bases and 0 bases, with 12 bases remaining between them. In DNA form, the CDR3 reads TGTGCTAGTGGTTCCTGGACTACGTACCAAGAGACCCAGTACTTC. Amino acids: CASGSWTTYQETQYF. The full variable domain, its missing parts supplied by reference TRBV12-5 and TRBJ2-5, is DARVTQTPRHKVTEMGQEVTMRCQPILGHNTVFWYRQTMMQGLELLAYFRNRAPLDDSGMPKDRFSAEMPDATLATLKIQPSEPRDSAVYFCASGSWTTYQETQYFGPGTRLLVL.

This clone has only a few counts. The chain uses TRBV27 and TRBJ1-5, with D unclear. CDR1 is MNHEY, CDR2 SMNVEV, per germline (reference sequence). V was shortened by 2 bases and J by 0 bases, with 11 bases between the two germline ends. This CDR3 spans 16 amino acids. CDR3 in DNA: TGTGCCAGCAGTTTAATTTGGGAAGATAGCAATCAGCCCCAGCATTTT. Protein product: CASSLIWEDSNQPQHF.

J is TRBJ2-4 and V is TRBV23-1; D ambiguous. TRBV23-1 falls under the ORF class, with uncertain function. This CDR3 spans 19 amino acids. V was cut by 0 bases and J by 0 bases, with 18 bases left in between. In DNA form, the CDR3 reads TGCGCCAGCAGTCAATCTGCAGATAGATTACAATTAGCCAAAAACATTCAGTACTTC. Protein sequence: CASSQSADRLQLAKNIQYF.

The sample holds a few counts of this clone. CDR3 DNA: TGTGCCAGCAGTGACTCGGGCGGGACCAATTCACCCCTCCACTTT. Protein: CASSDSGGTNSPLHF. The V and J genes are TRBV6-4 and TRBJ1-6, with D tentatively TRBD1 (5 bases). V gave up 0 bases and J gave up 7 bases, with 10 bases separating them. Germline lookup yields CDR1 MRHNA and CDR2 SNTAGT. This CDR3 contains 15 residues.

The chain links TRBV11-2 to TRBJ1-6; possible D gene TRBD1, 5 bases. This CDR3 region has 14 residues. V lost 0 bases, J lost 9 bases, and 9 bases lay in between. Germline loops: CDR1 SGHAT, CDR2 FQNNGV. As DNA, the CDR3 is TGTGCCAGCAGCTTAGACAGGGCGTTTTCACCCCTCCACTTT. This translates into CASSLDRAFSPLHF.

The V and J genes are TRBV5-4 and TRBJ2-6; D not certain. This CDR3 is built from 12 residues. V gave up 9 bases and J gave up 1 base, with 5 bases separating them. Germline loops: CDR1 SGHNT, CDR2 YYREEE (reference sequence). As DNA, the CDR3 is TGTGCCATCCCGTCTGGGGCCAACGTCCTGACTTTC. Its protein product is CAIPSGANVLTF.

This chain links TRBV4-1 with TRBJ2-7; possible D gene TRBD1, 6 bases. Germline lookup yields CDR1 MGHRA and CDR2 YSYEKL. V shed 4 bases and J shed 3 bases, with 19 bases lying between them. This CDR3 is 16 amino acids long. For the CDR3, the DNA is TGCGCCAGCAGCCGGGGAAGAGGTCAACAGGGCTACGAGCAGTACTTC. It codes for CASSRGRGQQGYEQYF.

The rearrangement joins TRBV5-5 to TRBJ2-1, with a tentative D call TRBD2 (5 bases). The germline V gene has CDR1 SGHKS and CDR2 YYEKEE (reference sequence). The CDR3 extends over 13 amino acids. V lost 3 bases to trimming and J lost 6 bases, with 10 bases between them. The CDR3, as DNA: TGTGCCAGCAGCTGGACTGCGACCAATGAGCAGTTCTTC. Its protein is CASSWTATNEQFF.

The chain combines TRBV27 with TRBJ2-3; 9 bases are a match to TRBD2. The V gene end was trimmed by 3 bases and the J gene end by 1 base; junction bases not matched to a gene: 5. Germline V gene lookup returns CDR1 MNHEY and CDR2 SMNVEV (reference sequence). The CDR3 runs 16 residues. The chain's CDR3 is CASSFVREGGTDTQYF. CDR3 in DNA: TGTGCCAGCAGTTTCGTGCGGGAGGGGGGCACAGATACGCAGTATTTT.

The table lists this clone with a few counts. This chain uses TRBV29-1 with TRBJ1-5, with D perhaps TRBD1 (5 bases). The CDR3 is 13 amino acids. Germline CDR1 is SQVTM and CDR2 is ANQGSEA. V was shortened by 5 bases and J by 2 bases, with 10 bases between the two germline ends. CDR3: CSVSWGGNQPQHF. CDR3 in DNA: TGCAGCGTTAGTTGGGGGGGCAATCAGCCCCAGCATTTT.

The chain is built from TRBV30 and TRBJ2-2; tentatively, D is TRBD1 (5 bases). CDR1 and CDR2 (germline): GTSNPN, SVGIG (reference sequence). Trimming took off 2 bases at V and 0 bases at J, with 13 bases between the two ends. The CDR3 length is 16 residues. Written as DNA, the CDR3 is TGTGCCTGGAGTAAGGTATGGGGCACGAACACCGGGGAGCTGTTTTTT. Encoded protein: CAWSKVWGTNTGELFF.

The J gene is TRBJ1-1, the V gene TRBV6-2 or TRBV6-3, with 8 bases that match TRBD1. CDR3 size: 13 residues. Per the germline V gene, CDR1 is MNHEY and CDR2 is SVGEGT. Trimming cost V 5 bases and J 9 bases; bases outside gene matches: 8. The DNA for the CDR3 is TGTGCCAGCAGTGCTGCCCGGACAGGGAAAGCTTTCTTT. This translates into CASSAARTGKAFF.

This chain uses TRBV6-5 with TRBJ1-2, with D unclear. Germline lookup yields CDR1 MNHEY and CDR2 SVGAGI. The germline V and J ends were trimmed by 4 bases and 4 bases, with 16 bases remaining between them. The CDR3 totals 15 residues. As DNA, the CDR3 is TGTGCCAGCAGTTTCCTAATCAGAGGGAGCTATGGCTACACCTTC. Translating gives CASSFLIRGSYGYTF.

The CDR3 DNA follows: TGTGCCAGCAGTATCGACAGGGGGCCCTACAATGAGCAGTTCTTC. This codes for CASSIDRGPYNEQFF. This chain joins TRBV9 and TRBJ2-1, with TRBD1 matching over 10 bases. The V gene end was trimmed by 5 bases and the J gene end by 2 bases; junction bases not matched to a gene: 4. Germline V gives CDR1 SGDLS, CDR2 YYNGEE. The CDR3 contains 15 residues. Complete variable domain (other parts from reference TRBV9 and TRBJ2-1): DSGVTQTPKHLITATGQRVTLRCSPRSGDLSVYWYQQSLDQGLQFLIQYYNGEERAKGNILERFSAQQFPDLHSELNLSSLELGDSALYFCASSIDRGPYNEQFFGPGTRLTVL.

This clone has only a few counts. The CDR3 DNA is TGTGCCAGCAGGGCCTTTTCGGGGGGAGTCACCGGGGAGCTGTTTTTT. It is translated as CASRAFSGGVTGELFF. V and J are TRBV27 and TRBJ2-2; 7 nucleotides align to TRBD2. Germline CDR1 is MNHEY and CDR2 is SMNVEV (reference sequence). J was trimmed by 4 bases and V by 6 bases; bases with no gene match: 11. The CDR3 length is 16 residues.

This sequence joins TRBV6-5 and TRBJ1-1; perhaps TRBD1 as D (5 bases). The CDR3 totals 14 residues. The germline V gene has CDR1 MNHEY and CDR2 SVGAGI. Trimming pared 6 bases from V and 8 bases from J, leaving 19 bases between. In nucleotides, the CDR3 is TGTGCCAGCAGCCTCGGGGGGAGAATTTCAGAAGCTTTCTTT. Amino acids: CASSLGGRISEAFF.

The chain uses TRBV20-1 and TRBJ2-3; 9 positions match TRBD2. Germline CDR1 reads DFQATT; CDR2 reads SNEGSKA (reference sequence). The CDR3 loop spans 16 amino acids. The trim removed 3 bases at V and 5 bases at J, leaving 12 bases unmatched. DNA of the CDR3: TGCAGTGCTAGTAGGCGCGGGGGGGAAGGTGGAGATACGCAGTATTTT. It translates to CSASRRGGEGGDTQYF.

This clone has just a few counts. The rearrangement uses TRBV5-6 and TRBJ2-5; a possible D gene is TRBD2 (5 bases). This CDR3 comprises 13 residues. CDR1 and CDR2 (germline): SGHDT, YYEEEE. Trimming removed 5 bases from V and 4 bases from J, with 12 bases in between. This CDR3 is CASSWTGSETQYF. The CDR3 region has the DNA TGTGCCAGCAGTTGGACTGGATCAGAGACCCAGTACTTC.

The genes are TRBV4-2 and TRBJ2-6; no firm D call. CDR1 is LGHNA and CDR2 is YNFKEQ in the germline V gene. The CDR3 length is 16 residues. The germline V and J ends were trimmed by 1 base and 2 bases, with 9 bases remaining between them. DNA of the CDR3: TGTGCCAGCAGCCAAGGCCCATTTGCTGGGGCCAACGTCCTGACTTTC. This gives the protein CASSQGPFAGANVLTF.

The chain combines TRBV18 with TRBJ1-4, with 9 positions matching TRBD1. The CDR3 consists of 15 residues. The germline gives CDR1 KGHSH, CDR2 LQKENI. J was trimmed by 6 bases and V by 6 bases; bases with no gene match: 8. CDR3: CASSRETGGDEKLFF. The CDR3 DNA follows: TGTGCCAGCTCCCGCGAGACAGGGGGAGATGAAAAACTGTTTTTT. Complete variable domain (other parts from reference TRBV18 and TRBJ1-4): NAGVMQNPRHLVRRRGQEARLRCSPMKGHSHVYWYRQLPEEGLKFMVYLQKENIIDESGMPKERFSAEFPKEGPSILRIQQVVRGDSAAYFCASSRETGGDEKLFFGSGTQLSVL.

This sequence joins TRBV5-6 and TRBJ1-2, with 8 bases identical to TRBD1. CDR1 is SGHDT and CDR2 is YYEEEE in the germline V gene. J gave up 4 bases and V 5 bases, and 4 bases lay outside the gene matches. The CDR3 runs to 13 residues. The CDR3 sequence: CASRQGQVYGYTF. The DNA of the CDR3 is TGTGCCAGCAGGCAGGGACAGGTCTATGGCTACACCTTC.

The V call is TRBV27, the J call TRBJ2-1; 7 bases line up with TRBD2. The CDR3 contains 15 residues. CDR1 is MNHEY and CDR2 is SMNVEV in the germline V gene (reference sequence). V was clipped by 6 bases and J by 0 bases; unmatched bases: 5. The CDR3 sequence is CASRLGGSSYNEQFF. In DNA form, the CDR3 reads TGTGCCAGCAGATTAGGCGGGAGCTCCTACAATGAGCAGTTCTTC.

The chain is built from TRBV27 and TRBJ2-7; TRBD2 matches 9 bases. After removal of 5 bases from V and 6 bases from J, the junction contained 2 bases not matched to a gene. Germline values: CDR1 MNHEY, CDR2 SMNVEV (reference sequence). The length of the CDR3 is 12 residues. The CDR3 region has the DNA TGTGCCAGCAGTCAACTAGCGGGCGAGCAGTACTTC. Protein product: CASSQLAGEQYF.